The 32 T cell receptor beta chains below come from one sample, sequenced in a study of T cell responses to AZD1222 COVID-19 vaccine. TCRdb keeps only in-frame clones here, not all; method: immunoSEQ multiplex PCR. Among about 100,000 clones listed, 88% were seen once. Sequenced material: peripheral blood, taken on day 0 of AZD1222 vaccination. Receptors were obtained from an adult in good health.

The chain is built from TRBV6-5 and TRBJ2-5, with a tentative D call TRBD1 (7 bases). The V gene's germline CDR1 is MNHEY and CDR2 SVGAGI. There are 14 residues in the CDR3. Trimming shortened V by 6 bases and J by 7 bases, and 18 bases separated the two germline ends. In DNA, the CDR3 is TGTGCCAGCAGCCTAAGGACAGGAGGGGGGACCCAGTACTTC. Amino acid sequence: CASSLRTGGGTQYF.

The chain couples TRBV2 to TRBJ2-1; maybe TRBD1 (6 bases). The CDR3 sequence is 12 residues long. The ends were cut back, 8 bases at V and 5 bases at J, with 10 bases in the middle. Germline loops: CDR1 SNHLY, CDR2 FYNNEI. As DNA, the CDR3 is TGTGCCAGCCCCCCAGGGGACAATGAGCAGTTCTTC. Translation gives CASPPGDNEQFF.

The rearrangement links TRBV4-1 to TRBJ1-1; D might be TRBD1 (5 bases). The germline V gene encodes CDR1 MGHRA and CDR2 YSYEKL. The CDR3 loop spans 16 amino acids. V gave up 4 bases and J gave up 1 base, with 16 bases separating them. The CDR3 here is CASSPLGVGPNTEAFF. CDR3 nucleotides: TGCGCCAGCAGCCCACTAGGGGTAGGCCCGAACACTGAAGCTTTCTTT.

The chain carries TRBV7-2 and TRBJ2-7; 10 positions match TRBD1. The length of the CDR3 is 15 residues. V trimming: 8 bases; J trimming: 5 bases; junction bases outside the gene matches: 12. CDR1 is SGHTA and CDR2 is FQGNSA in the germline V gene. CDR3 amino acids: CASCLGGQGFHEQYF. CDR3 bases: TGTGCCAGCTGCCTAGGGGGACAGGGGTTCCACGAGCAGTACTTC.

This clone was counted a few times. The V call is TRBV4-3, the J call TRBJ2-5, with D possibly matching TRBD1 (6 bases). The CDR3 has 15 amino acids. Germline CDR1 is LGHNA and CDR2 is YSLEER. The ends were cut back, 4 bases at V and 7 bases at J, with 19 bases in the middle. CDR3 bases: TGCGCCAGCAGCCCGACAGGCCGTGGATCCGGGACCCAGTACTTC. As protein: CASSPTGRGSGTQYF.

J is TRBJ2-1 and V is TRBV10-3, with 7 bases that match TRBD2. Germline V gives CDR1 ENHRY, CDR2 SYGVKD. With 3 bases clipped from V and 6 bases from J, the junction kept 11 bases outside the gene matches. This CDR3 has 16 amino acids. CDR3 in amino acids: CAISDRTRGLFNEQFF. In nucleotides, the CDR3 is TGTGCCATCAGTGACAGGACTAGGGGACTCTTCAATGAGCAGTTCTTC.

The chain links TRBV29-1 to TRBJ2-1; TRBD2 matches 9 bases. The CDR3 has 16 residues. V shed 0 bases, J shed 6 bases, and the junction held 9 bases outside the gene matches. Germline values: CDR1 SQVTM, CDR2 ANQGSEA. In DNA form, the CDR3 reads TGCAGCGTTGAAGATCCCAGCGGGAGGTCGGTCAATGAGCAGTTCTTC. Protein: CSVEDPSGRSVNEQFF.

The chain links TRBV5-6 to TRBJ2-7, with D possibly TRBD1 on 6 matching bases. CDR1 and CDR2 (germline): SGHDT, YYEEEE. This CDR3 is built from 15 residues. Trimming took off 1 base at V and 4 bases at J, with 15 bases between the two ends. CDR3 sequence reads: CASSLWGQVGYEQYF. In DNA form, the CDR3 reads TGTGCCAGCAGCTTGTGGGGGCAGGTTGGTTACGAGCAGTACTTC.

The chain joins TRBV12-5 to TRBJ2-5; D is uncertain. V gave up 1 base and J gave up 5 bases, with 8 bases separating them. The germline gives CDR1 LGHNT, CDR2 FRNRAP. The CDR3 extends over 13 amino acids. The CDR3 is CASGLAPRETQYF. The CDR3 region has the DNA TGTGCTAGTGGTTTGGCCCCCCGGGAGACCCAGTACTTC.

This clone was seen a single time. This rearrangement joins TRBV25-1 to TRBJ1-6, with D unresolved. This CDR3 has 15 amino acids. Trimming shortened V by 1 base and J by 8 bases, and 12 bases separated the two germline ends. Germline-derived CDR1 and CDR2 are MGHDK and SYGVNS. CDR3 sequence reads: CASSELPGPHSPLHF. The CDR3 nucleotides read TGTGCCAGCAGTGAATTACCGGGCCCACATTCACCCCTCCACTTT.

The chain couples TRBV12-3 or TRBV12-4 to TRBJ1-1; D gene uncertain. The V and J ends lost 6 bases and 7 bases respectively, with 12 bases between them. The CDR3 has 12 residues. The CDR3 protein is CASSPGRLEAFF. As DNA, the CDR3 is TGTGCCAGCAGCCCCGGACGGCTTGAAGCTTTCTTT.

This chain joins TRBV9 and TRBJ1-6; 7 bases match TRBD1. The J segment lost 4 bases and the V segment lost 3 bases, leaving 10 bases of the junction unmatched. Looked up from germline, CDR1 is SGDLS and CDR2 is YYNGEE. The CDR3 runs to 17 residues. In nucleotides, the CDR3 is TGTGCCAGCAGCGCCCCCCGGACAGGCGATTATAATTCACCCCTCCACTTT. It is translated as CASSAPRTGDYNSPLHF.

The rearrangement uses TRBV20-1 and TRBJ1-1; D is undetermined. With 3 bases removed from V and 3 bases from J, the gap between germline ends came to 14 bases. Germline V gene lookup returns CDR1 DFQATT and CDR2 SNEGSKA (reference sequence). The CDR3 is 14 amino acids. The CDR3 protein is CSASTEGADTEAFF. DNA for the CDR3: TGCAGTGCTAGTACGGAGGGAGCGGACACTGAAGCTTTCTTT.

The gene calls are TRBV4-1 and TRBJ1-5; D is unresolved. Trimming took off 1 base at V and 2 bases at J, with 9 bases between the two ends. The germline CDR1 and CDR2 sequences are MGHRA and YSYEKL. This CDR3 has 15 residues. CDR3 sequence: CASSQGSWGNQPQHF. The CDR3 region has the DNA TGCGCCAGCAGCCAAGGTTCGTGGGGCAATCAGCCCCAGCATTTT.

The chain has TRBV4-2 and TRBJ2-5; a possible D gene is TRBD2 (5 bases). The V and J ends lost 2 bases and 2 bases respectively, with 12 bases between them. The CDR3 consists of 15 residues. Germline V CDR1 and CDR2: LGHNA, YNFKEQ. CDR3 bases: TGTGCCAGCAGCCAATTGGAGGTAACACAAGAGACCCAGTACTTC. Its translation: CASSQLEVTQETQYF.

The CDR3 protein is CASSVRGLGSSYEQYF. The CDR3 region has the DNA TGTGCCAGCAGTGTACGTGGGTTAGGTAGCTCCTACGAGCAGTACTTC. J is TRBJ2-7 and V is TRBV2; no clear D. V was clipped by 4 bases and J by 0 bases, with 16 bases between them. Germline values: CDR1 SNHLY, CDR2 FYNNEI. The CDR3 contains 16 residues.

This clone was seen only once. The V gene is TRBV9, the J gene TRBJ1-6, with TRBD1 matching over 9 bases. This CDR3 is built from 16 residues. Germline CDR1 is SGDLS and CDR2 is YYNGEE. The trim removed 2 bases at V and 7 bases at J, leaving 7 bases unmatched. The CDR3 region has the DNA TGTGCCAGCAGCGTCGCCCTACAGGGGGCAAATTCACCCCTCCACTTT. It is translated as CASSVALQGANSPLHF.

The chain joins TRBV30 to TRBJ2-1; D tentatively fits TRBD1 or TRBD2 (5 bases each). The CDR3 sequence is 16 residues long. Deletions cut 5 bases from V and 5 bases from J, with 22 bases between. The V gene's germline CDR1 is GTSNPN and CDR2 SVGIG (reference sequence). The CDR3 sequence is CAWCFVGTLWNNEQFF. The CDR3 DNA sequence: TGTGCCTGGTGTTTTGTGGGGACCCTCTGGAACAATGAGCAGTTCTTC.

The chain joins TRBV27 to TRBJ1-5, with D unresolved. Germline V gives CDR1 MNHEY, CDR2 SMNVEV (reference sequence). The ends were cut back, 6 bases at V and 1 base at J, with 10 bases in the middle. The CDR3 has 14 residues. The DNA of the CDR3 is TGTGCCAGCAGAGTTTTGGGGAGCAATCAGCCCCAGCATTTT. Protein sequence: CASRVLGSNQPQHF.

The chain uses TRBV6-2 or TRBV6-3 and TRBJ2-3, with 12 positions matching TRBD2. The CDR3 runs to 16 residues. Germline CDR1 MNHEY, CDR2 SVGEGT. V trimming: 4 bases; J trimming: 4 bases; junction bases outside the gene matches: 6. For the CDR3, the DNA is TGTGCCAGCAGTTCCGCGACTAGCGGGAGAGCAGATACGCAGTATTTT. Its translation: CASSSATSGRADTQYF.

This clone was seen a handful of times. The CDR3 here is CASARTGGLSPLHF. The CDR3, as DNA: TGTGCCAGCGCTCGGACAGGGGGCCTTTCACCCCTCCACTTT. The V call is TRBV7-8, the J call TRBJ1-6, with 11 bases fitting TRBD1. Trimming at V came to 8 bases and at J to 9 bases, leaving 6 bases not matched to a gene. CDR3 length: 14 amino acids. CDR1 SGHVS and CDR2 FQNEAQ come from the germline V gene.

The chain recombines TRBV28 with TRBJ2-7, with 12 bases aligning to TRBD2. CDR1 MDHEN and CDR2 SYDVKM come from the germline V gene. The CDR3 loop spans 15 amino acids. J lost 2 bases, V lost 2 bases, and 1 base had no gene match. In DNA form, the CDR3 reads TGTGCCAGCAGTTTACCTAGCGGGAGGGCCTACGAGCAGTACTTC. Its protein product is CASSLPSGRAYEQYF.

The chain has TRBV6-1 and TRBJ2-7, with 8 bases that match TRBD1. CDR3 size: 15 residues. Germline CDR1 reads MNHNS; CDR2 reads SASEGT. The J segment lost 0 bases and the V segment lost 2 bases, leaving 3 bases of the junction unmatched. CDR3 residues: CASSEFGTGSYEQYF. The CDR3 region has the DNA TGTGCCAGCAGTGAATTCGGGACAGGCTCCTACGAGCAGTACTTC.

This chain connects TRBV6-2 or TRBV6-3 to TRBJ1-1, with 8 positions matching TRBD1. Looked up from germline, CDR1 is MNHEY and CDR2 is SVGEGT. V lost 2 bases and J lost 10; bases outside the gene matches: 3. CDR3 length: 12 residues. The CDR3 coding sequence is TGTGCCAGCAGTTACACAGACAGGGGAGCTTTCTTT. Translation: CASSYTDRGAFF.

The CDR3 DNA follows: TGTGCCAGCAGTTGGGTCAGAGGGGTCGACGATCAGCCCCAGCATTTT. This codes for CASSWVRGVDDQPQHF. The gene calls are TRBV6-5 and TRBJ1-5, with D possibly TRBD1 on 5 matching bases. The CDR3 is made up of 16 amino acids. The V gene lost 4 bases and the J gene lost 5 bases, with 18 bases spanning the gap. Germline V gives CDR1 MNHEY, CDR2 SVGAGI.

The chain is built from TRBV4-2 and TRBJ1-2; possibly TRBD1 for D (5 bases). Trimming took off 5 bases at V and 3 bases at J, with 19 bases between the two ends. Per germline, CDR1 LGHNA and CDR2 YNFKEQ. The CDR3 covers 16 residues. In nucleotides, the CDR3 is TGTGCCAGCAGCTTCAGGCCCAGGGAGGAGGACTATGGCTACACCTTC. Amino acids: CASSFRPREEDYGYTF.

In its sample, this clone was seen once. The chain has TRBV3-1 (or the pseudogene TRBV3-2) and TRBJ2-5; 9 bases agree with TRBD1. The CDR3 is 15 amino acids. CDR1 LGHDT and CDR2 YNNKEL come from the germline V gene (reference sequence). The V and J ends lost 5 bases and 5 bases, in that order; junction bases with no gene match: 9. In DNA, the CDR3 is TGTGCCAGCAGCTTCCGGGACAGGGAAGACGAGACCCAGTACTTC. Translated, it gives CASSFRDREDETQYF.

This clone has only one observation. The chain combines TRBV25-1 with TRBJ2-7; 11 positions match TRBD2. CDR3 length: 17 amino acids. CDR1 is MGHDK, CDR2 SYGVNS, per germline. Germline trimming cut 4 bases from V and 4 bases from J; bases unmatched to any gene: 12. CDR3 bases: TGTGCCAGCAGTGGGATCACTAGCGGGAGCAGTTTATACGAGCAGTACTTC. Its protein product is CASSGITSGSSLYEQYF.

This rearrangement joins TRBV4-3 to TRBJ2-2; D is possibly TRBD1 (6 bases). The germline gives CDR1 LGHNA, CDR2 YSLEER. This CDR3 is built from 16 residues. V lost 0 bases and J lost 5, with 13 bases in between. Here the CDR3 reads CASSQDRGLRTGELFF. CDR3 in DNA: TGCGCCAGCAGCCAAGACAGGGGTTTACGAACCGGGGAGCTGTTTTTT.

J is TRBJ2-7 and V is TRBV7-9; no definite D call. In germline, CDR1 is SEHNR, CDR2 FQNEAQ (reference sequence). V lost 4 bases and J lost 5, with 9 bases in between. CDR3 size: 12 residues. The CDR3 protein is CASSSIQNEQYF. In DNA, the CDR3 is TGTGCCAGCAGCTCAATCCAAAACGAGCAGTACTTC.

This chain links TRBV4-1 with TRBJ2-7, with D perhaps being TRBD1 or TRBD2 (6 bases each). The V end was cut by 1 base, the J end by 5 bases, with 18 bases between. CDR1 and CDR2 from the germline V gene are MGHRA and YSYEKL. This CDR3 region has 16 residues. In nucleotides, the CDR3 is TGCGCCAGCAGCCAAGGCGCCGCCAGGGGCGGGAACGAGCAGTACTTC. It specifies CASSQGAARGGNEQYF.

J is TRBJ1-5 and V is TRBV27, with 9 nucleotides matching TRBD1. The germline V gene has CDR1 MNHEY and CDR2 SMNVEV (reference sequence). There are 15 residues in the CDR3. With 6 bases clipped from V and 5 bases from J, the junction kept 8 bases outside the gene matches. The CDR3 loop is CASSLNRGPYQPQHF. DNA of the CDR3: TGTGCCAGCAGCCTAAACAGGGGGCCCTATCAGCCCCAGCATTTT.